This T cell receptor (beta chain) comes out of a study of tumor-infiltrating lymphocytes in primary liver carcinoma. Study at large: Men as well as women, aged 30 to 69 years, made up the patients.

Each 20-30 mg portion of unsorted bulk tissue served as the source for co-extraction of RNA and DNA. Chronic HBV infection, which was untreated, was present in the patients. Tumor regions sampled: superior, inferior, left, right poles, and centre. The proportion of viable tumor cells exceeded 75% in every tumor sample. Notes on this clonotype: Just one base apart from a much larger clone, this may be a read error.

Looked up from germline, CDR1 is KGHDR and CDR2 is SFDVKD. The CDR3 has 13 residues. With around 520 ng total RNA as template and a constant-region primer, TCR beta cDNA was made. Investigators got TCR beta libraries out of three nested multiplex PCR rounds, done with slightly modified ARM-PCR. A C-beta reverse primer and TRBV1-TRBV30 forward primers served in each of the first two PCR rounds, at around 10 cycles apiece. One entry per CDR3 protein, called by TCRdb with MiXCR from the multiplex PCR reads. The table lists fewer than 90,000 distinct CDR3 sequences, approximately 70% of them singletons. Specimen: liver tumor tissue from sampling region 1. The subset was: tumor region T1, superior pole. The origin of this receptor is a man aged 35 to 55 with primary liver carcinoma and hepatitis B virus infection. This chain connects TRBV24-1 to TRBJ2-1, with TRBD1 matching over 9 bases. CDR3 in DNA: TGTGCCATCAGTGACTCCGACAGGGGGGAGCAGTTCTTC. Amino acids: CAISDSDRGEQFF.